This T cell receptor beta chain originates from a study of regulatory T cells in long-lasting Graves disease. Arm-PCR with iRepertoire HTBI primers amplified the CDR3 regions for these TCR beta libraries. Each CDR3 protein gets one entry after TCRdb re-called the multiplex PCR reads with MiXCR. Among 500,000 to 700,000 distinct CDR3 sequences listed, roughly 30% were seen once. Time point specified: persistent/refractory GD, antithyroid drugs over 5 years with positive TRAb. The authors made the TCR library using RNA they extracted from PBMCs. American Thyroid Association guidelines defined Graves' disease diagnosis. All patients originated from an endocrinology department located in Xi'an, China. The table lists this clonotype with many counts. The sequencing here drew on peripheral blood mononuclear cells (PBMCs), taken when the disease was refractory, from a patient treated with antithyroid drugs. The sequence was obtained from a female donor with Graves disease.

The CDR3 loop reads CASSRPGNTEAFF. CDR3 sequence (DNA): TGTGCCAGCAGCCGACCAGGGAACACTGAAGCTTTCTTT. The chain combines TRBV28 with TRBJ1-1; D is uncertain. The CDR3 has 13 amino acids. Trimming left V 6 bases short and J 1 base short, with 9 bases between. Per the germline V gene, CDR1 is MDHEN and CDR2 is SYDVKM.